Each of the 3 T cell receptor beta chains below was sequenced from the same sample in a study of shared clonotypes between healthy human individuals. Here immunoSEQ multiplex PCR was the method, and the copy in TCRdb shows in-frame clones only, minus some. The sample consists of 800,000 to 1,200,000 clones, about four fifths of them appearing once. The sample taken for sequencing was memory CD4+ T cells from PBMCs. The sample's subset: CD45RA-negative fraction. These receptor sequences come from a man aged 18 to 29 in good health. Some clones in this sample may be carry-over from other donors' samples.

CDR3 protein: CACARQAEAFF. The CDR3, as DNA: TGTGCCTGCGCCCGGCAGGCTGAAGCTTTCTTT. V and J are TRBV30 and TRBJ1-1; D uncertain. Germline V CDR1 and CDR2: GTSNPN, SVGIG (reference sequence). V gave up 6 bases and J gave up 6 bases, with 11 bases separating them. The CDR3 sequence is 11 residues long.

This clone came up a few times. In DNA form, the CDR3 reads TGTGCCATCAGTGAGCACGGGACAACTAATGAAAAACTGTTTTTT. It is translated as CAISEHGTTNEKLFF. This chain joins TRBV10-3 and TRBJ1-4; the D is unclear. The V end was cut by 2 bases, the J end by 0 bases, with 7 bases between. Looked up from germline, CDR1 is ENHRY and CDR2 is SYGVKD. This CDR3 comprises 15 residues.

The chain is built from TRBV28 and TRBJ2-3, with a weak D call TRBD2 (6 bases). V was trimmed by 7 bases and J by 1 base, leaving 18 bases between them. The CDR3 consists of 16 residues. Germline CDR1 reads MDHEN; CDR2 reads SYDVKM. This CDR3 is CASTTPPGTGTDTQYF. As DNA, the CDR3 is TGTGCCAGCACAACTCCCCCGGGGACTGGCACAGATACGCAGTATTTT. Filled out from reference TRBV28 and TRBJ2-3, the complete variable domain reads DVKVTQSSRYLVKRTGEKVFLECVQDMDHENMFWYRQDPGLGLRLIYFSYDVKMKEKGDIPEGYSVSREKKERFSLILESASTNQTSMYLCASTTPPGTGTDTQYFGPGTRLTVL.